The TCR beta chain described here comes from a study of blood T cell repertoires in COVID-19. Across the whole study: Sources were T cells, B-cell-depleted T cells, or PBMCs; the material itself was cDNA or gDNA.

The method was immunoSEQ multiplex PCR; TCRdb's version includes in-frame clones alone and lacks a portion of them. This table holds about 360,000 clones, roughly 86% found once. The study assigned cohorts using participant-reported clinical history. The CDR3 extends over 13 amino acids. The germline V gene encodes CDR1 GTSNPN and CDR2 SVGIG (reference sequence). V was pared by 0 bases and J by 7 bases, with 3 bases of the junction left unmatched. As concerns this clone: Within the sample, other DNA sequences also encode this same CDR3.

This chain connects TRBV30 to TRBJ1-2; 9 positions agree with TRBD1. The sequence came from a man aged 25 to 40 who had recovered from COVID-19. Sequencing was done on a sample of PBMCs or T cells enriched from blood (not recorded which). The CDR3 protein is CAWSVQGAGGYTF. In DNA, the CDR3 is TGTGCCTGGAGTGTACAGGGGGCAGGTGGCTACACCTTC.